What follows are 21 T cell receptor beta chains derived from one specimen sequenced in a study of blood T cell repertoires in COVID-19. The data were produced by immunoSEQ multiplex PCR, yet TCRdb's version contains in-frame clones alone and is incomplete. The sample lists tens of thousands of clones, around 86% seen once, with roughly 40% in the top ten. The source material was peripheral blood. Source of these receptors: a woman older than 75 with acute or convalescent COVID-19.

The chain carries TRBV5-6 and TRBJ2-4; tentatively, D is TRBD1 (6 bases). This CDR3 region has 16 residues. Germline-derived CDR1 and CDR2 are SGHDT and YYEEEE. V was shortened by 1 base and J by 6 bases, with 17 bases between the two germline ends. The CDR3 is CASSLFSGDLGNIQYF. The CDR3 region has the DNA TGTGCCAGCAGCTTGTTTTCAGGGGACCTTGGAAACATTCAGTACTTC. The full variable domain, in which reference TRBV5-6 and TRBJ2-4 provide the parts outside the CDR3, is DAGVTQSPTHLIKTRGQQVTLRCSPKSGHDTVSWYQQALGQGPQFIFQYYEEEERQRGNFPDRFSGHQFPNYSSELNVNALLLGDSALYLCASSLFSGDLGNIQYFGAGTRLSVL.

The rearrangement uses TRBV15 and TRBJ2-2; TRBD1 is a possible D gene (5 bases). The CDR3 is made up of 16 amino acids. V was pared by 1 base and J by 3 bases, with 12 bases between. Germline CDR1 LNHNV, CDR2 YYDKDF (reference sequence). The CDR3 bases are TGTGCCACCAGCAGAGGGCGGCAGGGTGACACCGGGGAGCTGTTTTTT. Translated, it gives CATSRGRQGDTGELFF. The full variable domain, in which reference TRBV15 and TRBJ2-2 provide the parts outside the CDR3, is DAMVIQNPRYQVTQFGKPVTLSCSQTLNHNVMYWYQQKSSQAPKLLFHYYDKDFNNEADTPDNFQSRRPNTSFCFLDIRSPGLGDTAMYLCATSRGRQGDTGELFFGEGSRLTVL.

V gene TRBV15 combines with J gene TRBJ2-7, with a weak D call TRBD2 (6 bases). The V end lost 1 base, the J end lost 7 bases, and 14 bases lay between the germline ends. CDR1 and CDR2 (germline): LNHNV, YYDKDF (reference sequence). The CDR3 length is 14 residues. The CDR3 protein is CATSRGQGGREQYF. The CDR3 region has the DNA TGTGCCACCAGCAGAGGGCAGGGAGGCAGAGAGCAGTACTTC.

The CDR3: CASSLGPGEAYEQYF. CDR3 bases: TGTGCCAGCAGCTTAGGGCCGGGGGAGGCCTACGAGCAGTACTTC. This sequence joins TRBV7-2 and TRBJ2-7, with a tentative D call TRBD2 (6 bases). Germline V gene lookup returns CDR1 SGHTA and CDR2 FQGNSA. The length of the CDR3 is 15 residues. The germline V and J ends were trimmed by 1 base and 2 bases, with 12 bases remaining between them.

The CDR3 here is CASNSRYNEQFF. In nucleotides, the CDR3 is TGTGCCAGCAACTCCCGGTATAATGAGCAGTTCTTC. The V and J genes are TRBV7-9 and TRBJ2-1; D is uncertain. The CDR3 loop spans 12 amino acids. V was clipped by 7 bases and J by 7 bases, with 11 bases between them. Germline CDR1 reads SEHNR; CDR2 reads FQNEAQ (reference sequence).

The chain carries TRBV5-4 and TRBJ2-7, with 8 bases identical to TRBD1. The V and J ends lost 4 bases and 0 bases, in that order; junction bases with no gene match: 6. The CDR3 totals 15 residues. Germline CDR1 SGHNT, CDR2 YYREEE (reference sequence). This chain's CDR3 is CASSLDRGSSYEQYF. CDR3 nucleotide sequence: TGTGCCAGCAGCCTAGACAGGGGAAGCTCCTACGAGCAGTACTTC.

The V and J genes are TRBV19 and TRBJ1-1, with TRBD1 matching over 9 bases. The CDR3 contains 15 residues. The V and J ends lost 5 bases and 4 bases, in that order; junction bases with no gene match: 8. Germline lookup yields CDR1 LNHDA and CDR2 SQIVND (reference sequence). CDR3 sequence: CASSRLETGGTEAFF. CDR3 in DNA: TGTGCCAGTAGTCGTCTGGAGACAGGGGGCACTGAAGCTTTCTTT.

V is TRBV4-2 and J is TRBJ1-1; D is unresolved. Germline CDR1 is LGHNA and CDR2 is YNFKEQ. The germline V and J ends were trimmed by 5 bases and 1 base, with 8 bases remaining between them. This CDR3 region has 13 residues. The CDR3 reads CASSSGRNTEAFF. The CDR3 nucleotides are TGTGCCAGCAGCTCTGGCAGGAACACTGAAGCTTTCTTT.

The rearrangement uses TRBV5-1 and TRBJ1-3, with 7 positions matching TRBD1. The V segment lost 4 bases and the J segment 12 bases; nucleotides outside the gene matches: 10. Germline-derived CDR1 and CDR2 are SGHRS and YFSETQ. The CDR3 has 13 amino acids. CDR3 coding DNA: TGCGCCAGCAGCCCCGGACAGGAGCTAGGCATATATTTT. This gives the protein CASSPGQELGIYF.

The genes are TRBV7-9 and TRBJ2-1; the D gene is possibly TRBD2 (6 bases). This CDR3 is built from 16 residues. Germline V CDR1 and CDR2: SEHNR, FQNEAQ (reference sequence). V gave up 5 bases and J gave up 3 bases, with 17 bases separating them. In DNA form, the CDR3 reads TGTGCCAGCAGCGCGGGGACGGCCCGGAACTACAATGAGCAGTTCTTC. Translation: CASSAGTARNYNEQFF.

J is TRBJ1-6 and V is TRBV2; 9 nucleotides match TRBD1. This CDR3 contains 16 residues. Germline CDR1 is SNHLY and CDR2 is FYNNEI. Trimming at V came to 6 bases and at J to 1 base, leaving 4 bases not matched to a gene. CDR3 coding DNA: TGTGCCAGCAGGACAGGGGGTCGTTCCTATAATTCACCCCTCCACTTT. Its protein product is CASRTGGRSYNSPLHF.

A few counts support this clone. The CDR3 loop is CASSDSRAGSGGHTPQETQYF. CDR3 nucleotides: TGTGCCAGCAGTGACTCGAGGGCCGGGAGCGGGGGGCACACCCCTCAAGAGACCCAGTACTTC. This chain links TRBV6-4 with TRBJ2-5; the match to TRBD2 covers 9 bases. The CDR3 has 21 residues. The germline CDR1 and CDR2 sequences are MRHNA and SNTAGT. Trimming took 0 bases from V and 2 from J; bases not matched to a gene: 19.

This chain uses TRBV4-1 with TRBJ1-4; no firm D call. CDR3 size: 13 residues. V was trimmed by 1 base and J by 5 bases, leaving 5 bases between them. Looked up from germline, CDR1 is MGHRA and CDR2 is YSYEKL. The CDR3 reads CASSQVRNEKLFF. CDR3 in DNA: TGCGCCAGCAGCCAAGTGAGGAATGAAAAACTGTTTTTT.

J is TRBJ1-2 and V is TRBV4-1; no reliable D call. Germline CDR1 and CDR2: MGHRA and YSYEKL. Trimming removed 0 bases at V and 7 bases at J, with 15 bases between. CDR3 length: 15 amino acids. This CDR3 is CASSQEVQAIRGYTF. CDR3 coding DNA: TGCGCCAGCAGCCAAGAGGTCCAGGCAATCCGTGGCTACACCTTC.

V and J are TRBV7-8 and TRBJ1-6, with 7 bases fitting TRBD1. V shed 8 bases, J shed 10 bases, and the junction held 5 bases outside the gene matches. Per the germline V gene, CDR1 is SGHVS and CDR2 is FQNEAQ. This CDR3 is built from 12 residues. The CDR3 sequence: CASGHRGSPLHF. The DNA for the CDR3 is TGTGCCAGCGGCCACAGGGGCTCACCCCTCCACTTT.

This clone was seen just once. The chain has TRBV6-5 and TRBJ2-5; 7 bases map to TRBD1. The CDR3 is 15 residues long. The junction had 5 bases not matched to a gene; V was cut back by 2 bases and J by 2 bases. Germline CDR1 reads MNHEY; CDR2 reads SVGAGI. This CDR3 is CASSYARGWQETQYF. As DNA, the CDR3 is TGTGCCAGCAGTTACGCCAGGGGGTGGCAAGAGACCCAGTACTTC.

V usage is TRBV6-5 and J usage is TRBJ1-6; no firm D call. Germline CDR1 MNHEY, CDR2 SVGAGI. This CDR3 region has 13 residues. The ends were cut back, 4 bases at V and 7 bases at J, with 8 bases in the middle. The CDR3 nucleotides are TGTGCCAGCAGTTCCCTGAGGAATTCACCCCTCCACTTT. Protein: CASSSLRNSPLHF.

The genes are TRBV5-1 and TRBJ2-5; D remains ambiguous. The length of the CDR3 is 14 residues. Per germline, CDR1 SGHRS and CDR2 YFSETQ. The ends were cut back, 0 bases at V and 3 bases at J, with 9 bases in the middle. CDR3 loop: CASSLGSKKETQYF. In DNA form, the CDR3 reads TGCGCCAGCAGCTTGGGTAGTAAAAAAGAGACCCAGTACTTC.

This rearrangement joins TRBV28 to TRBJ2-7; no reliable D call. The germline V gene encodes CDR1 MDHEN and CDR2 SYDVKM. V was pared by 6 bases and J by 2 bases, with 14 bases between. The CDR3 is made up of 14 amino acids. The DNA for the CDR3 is TGTGCCAGCAGCTACTCACGATTCGCCTACGAGCAGTACTTC. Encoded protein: CASSYSRFAYEQYF.

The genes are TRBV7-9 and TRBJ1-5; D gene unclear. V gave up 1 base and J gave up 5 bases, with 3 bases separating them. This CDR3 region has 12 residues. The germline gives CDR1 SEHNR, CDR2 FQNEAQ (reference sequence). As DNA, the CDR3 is TGTGCCAGCAGCTTAGGAGATCAGCCCCAGCATTTT. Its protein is CASSLGDQPQHF.

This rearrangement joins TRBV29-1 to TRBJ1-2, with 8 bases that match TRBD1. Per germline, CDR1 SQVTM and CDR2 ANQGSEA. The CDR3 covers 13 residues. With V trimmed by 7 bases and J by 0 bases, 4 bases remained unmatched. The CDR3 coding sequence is TGCAGCGCCACGACAGGGGCTAACTATGGCTACACCTTC. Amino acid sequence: CSATTGANYGYTF.